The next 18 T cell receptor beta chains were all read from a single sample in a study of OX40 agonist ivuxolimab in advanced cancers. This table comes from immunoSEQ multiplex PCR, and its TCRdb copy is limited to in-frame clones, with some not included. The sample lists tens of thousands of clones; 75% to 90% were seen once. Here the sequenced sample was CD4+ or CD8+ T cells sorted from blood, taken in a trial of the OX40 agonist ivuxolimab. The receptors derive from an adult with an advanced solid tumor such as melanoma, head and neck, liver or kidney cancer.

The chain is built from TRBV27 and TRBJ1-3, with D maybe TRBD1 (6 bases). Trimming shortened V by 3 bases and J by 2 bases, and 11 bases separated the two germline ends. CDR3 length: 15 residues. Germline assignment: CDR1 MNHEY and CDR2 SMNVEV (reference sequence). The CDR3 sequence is CASSLSGAPGNTIYF. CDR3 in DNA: TGTGCCAGCAGTTTGTCAGGGGCCCCTGGAAACACCATATATTTT.

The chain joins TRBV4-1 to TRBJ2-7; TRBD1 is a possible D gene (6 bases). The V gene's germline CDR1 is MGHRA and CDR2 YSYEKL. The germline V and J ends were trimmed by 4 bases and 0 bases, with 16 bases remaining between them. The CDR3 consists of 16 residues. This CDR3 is CASSLYPRGVSYEQYF. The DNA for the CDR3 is TGCGCCAGCAGCCTATACCCCAGGGGAGTCTCCTACGAGCAGTACTTC.

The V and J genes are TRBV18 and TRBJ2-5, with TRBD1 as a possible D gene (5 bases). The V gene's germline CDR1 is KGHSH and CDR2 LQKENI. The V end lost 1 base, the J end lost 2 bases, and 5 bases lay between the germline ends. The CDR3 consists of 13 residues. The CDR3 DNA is TGTGCCAGCTCACCACGACAGCAAGAGACCCAGTACTTC. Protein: CASSPRQQETQYF. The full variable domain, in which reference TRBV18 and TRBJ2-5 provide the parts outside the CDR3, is NAGVMQNPRHLVRRRGQEARLRCSPMKGHSHVYWYRQLPEEGLKFMVYLQKENIIDESGMPKERFSAEFPKEGPSILRIQQVVRGDSAAYFCASSPRQQETQYFGPGTRLLVL.

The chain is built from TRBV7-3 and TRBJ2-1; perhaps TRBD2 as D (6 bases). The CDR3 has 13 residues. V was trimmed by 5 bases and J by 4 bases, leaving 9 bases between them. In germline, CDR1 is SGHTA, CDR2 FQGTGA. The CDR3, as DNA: TGTGCCAGCAGCGGGACTCTTTACAATGAGCAGTTCTTC. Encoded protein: CASSGTLYNEQFF. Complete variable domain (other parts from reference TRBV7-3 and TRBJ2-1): GAGVSQTPSNKVTEKGKYVELRCDPISGHTALYWYRQSLGQGPEFLIYFQGTGAADDSGLPNDRFFAVRPEGSVSTLKIQRTERGDSAVYLCASSGTLYNEQFFGPGTRLTVL.

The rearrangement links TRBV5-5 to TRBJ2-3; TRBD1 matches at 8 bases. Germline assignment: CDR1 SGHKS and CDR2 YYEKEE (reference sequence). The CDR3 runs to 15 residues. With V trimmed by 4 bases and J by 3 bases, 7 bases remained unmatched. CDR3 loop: CASSIRGRGTDTQYF. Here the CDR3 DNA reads TGTGCCAGCAGCATCAGGGGGCGAGGGACAGATACGCAGTATTTT.

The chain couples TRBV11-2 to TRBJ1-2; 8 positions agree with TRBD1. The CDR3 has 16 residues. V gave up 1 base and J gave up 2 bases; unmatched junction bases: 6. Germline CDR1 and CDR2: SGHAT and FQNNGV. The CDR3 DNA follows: TGTGCCAGCAGCTTAGGTTCAGGGGGCGCGAACTATGGCTACACCTTC. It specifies CASSLGSGGANYGYTF.

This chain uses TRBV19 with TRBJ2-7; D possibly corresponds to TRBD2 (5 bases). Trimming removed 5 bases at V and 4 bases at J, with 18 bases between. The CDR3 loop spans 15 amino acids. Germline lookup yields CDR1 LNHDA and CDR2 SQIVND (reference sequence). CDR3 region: CASSGSEAGLYEQYF. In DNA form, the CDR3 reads TGTGCCAGTAGTGGGAGTGAGGCCGGGCTTTACGAGCAGTACTTC.

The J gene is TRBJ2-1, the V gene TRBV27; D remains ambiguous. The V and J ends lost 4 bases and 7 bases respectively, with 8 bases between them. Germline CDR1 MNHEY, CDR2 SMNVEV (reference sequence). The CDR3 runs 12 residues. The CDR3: CASSYLGNEQFF. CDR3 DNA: TGTGCCAGCAGTTATTTAGGAAATGAGCAGTTCTTC.

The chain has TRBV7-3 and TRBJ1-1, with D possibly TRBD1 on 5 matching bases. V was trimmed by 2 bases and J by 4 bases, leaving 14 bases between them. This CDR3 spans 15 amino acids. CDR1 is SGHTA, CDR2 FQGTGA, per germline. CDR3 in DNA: TGTGCCAGCAGCTTAGAAATGGGAGGGGCCACTGAAGCTTTCTTT. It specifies CASSLEMGGATEAFF.

The chain's CDR3 is CAISDSRRDQETQYF. In DNA, the CDR3 is TGTGCCATCAGTGATTCCCGGCGGGACCAAGAGACCCAGTACTTC. The V call is TRBV10-3, the J call TRBJ2-5; D is perhaps TRBD2 (5 bases). CDR1 and CDR2 from the germline V gene are ENHRY and SYGVKD. This CDR3 spans 15 amino acids. Trimming removed 3 bases at V and 0 bases at J, with 11 bases between.

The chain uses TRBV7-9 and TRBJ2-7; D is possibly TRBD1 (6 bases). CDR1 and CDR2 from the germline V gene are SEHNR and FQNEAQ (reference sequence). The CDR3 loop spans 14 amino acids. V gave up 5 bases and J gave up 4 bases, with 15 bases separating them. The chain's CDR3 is CASSLLQDSYEQYF. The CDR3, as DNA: TGTGCCAGCAGCCTCTTACAGGACAGTTACGAGCAGTACTTC.

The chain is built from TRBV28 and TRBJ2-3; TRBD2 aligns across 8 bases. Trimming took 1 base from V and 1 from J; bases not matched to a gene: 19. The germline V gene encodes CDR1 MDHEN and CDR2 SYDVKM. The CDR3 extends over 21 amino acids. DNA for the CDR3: TGTGCCAGCAGTTTATACAACTGGGGAATACGTTGGCGGGAGGGCACAGATACGCAGTATTTT. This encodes CASSLYNWGIRWREGTDTQYF.

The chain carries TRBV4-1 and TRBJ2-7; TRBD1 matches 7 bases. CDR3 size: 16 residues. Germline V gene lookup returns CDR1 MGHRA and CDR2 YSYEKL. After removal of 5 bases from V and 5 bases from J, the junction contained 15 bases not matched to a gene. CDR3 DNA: TGCGCCAGCAGCTTCGGACAGGTGAATTCTCTCCACGAGCAGTACTTC. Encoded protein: CASSFGQVNSLHEQYF.

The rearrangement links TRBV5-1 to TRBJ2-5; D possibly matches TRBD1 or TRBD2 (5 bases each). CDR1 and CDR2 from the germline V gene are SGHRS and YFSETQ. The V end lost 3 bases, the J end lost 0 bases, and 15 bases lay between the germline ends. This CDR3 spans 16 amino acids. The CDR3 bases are TGCGCCAGCAGCTCCGGGGCCCTCCAATACCAAGAGACCCAGTACTTC. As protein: CASSSGALQYQETQYF.

CDR3 nucleotides: TGTGCCAGCAGCCAAGCCGGGACAGGGGGCCGATCACCCCTCCACTTT. This codes for CASSQAGTGGRSPLHF. V and J are TRBV14 and TRBJ1-6, with 12 positions matching TRBD1. J gave up 10 bases and V 1 base, and 5 bases lay outside the gene matches. The CDR3 is 16 amino acids. Germline V lookup: CDR1 SGHDN, CDR2 FVKESK.

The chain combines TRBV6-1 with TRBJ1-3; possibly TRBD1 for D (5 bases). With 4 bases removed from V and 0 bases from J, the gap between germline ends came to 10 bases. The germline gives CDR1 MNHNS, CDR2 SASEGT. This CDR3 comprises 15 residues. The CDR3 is CASSGGHRSGNTIYF. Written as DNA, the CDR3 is TGTGCCAGCAGTGGAGGACACCGCTCTGGAAACACCATATATTTT.

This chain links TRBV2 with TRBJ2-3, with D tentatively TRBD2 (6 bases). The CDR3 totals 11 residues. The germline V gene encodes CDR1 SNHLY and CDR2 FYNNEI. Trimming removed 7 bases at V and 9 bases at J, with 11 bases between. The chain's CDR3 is CASTLASTQYF. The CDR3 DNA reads TGTGCCAGCACTCTAGCGTCCACGCAGTATTTT.

The CDR3 nucleotides are TGCGCCAGCGGGTGGGGGACTAGCGGGGGCACAGATACGCAGTATTTT. The encoded protein is CASGWGTSGGTDTQYF. The chain carries TRBV5-1 and TRBJ2-3; 13 bases map to TRBD2. Germline trimming cut 7 bases from V and 1 base from J; bases unmatched to any gene: 6. CDR3 size: 16 residues. Germline CDR1 SGHRS, CDR2 YFSETQ.